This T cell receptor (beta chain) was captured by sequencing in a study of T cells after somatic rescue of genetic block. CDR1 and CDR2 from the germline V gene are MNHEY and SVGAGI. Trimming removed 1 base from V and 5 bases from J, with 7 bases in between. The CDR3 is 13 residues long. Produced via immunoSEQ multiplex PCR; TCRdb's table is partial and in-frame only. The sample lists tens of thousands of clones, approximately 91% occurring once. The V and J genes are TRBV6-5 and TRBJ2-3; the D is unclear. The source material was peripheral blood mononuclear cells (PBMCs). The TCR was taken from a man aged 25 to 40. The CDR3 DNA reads TGTGCCAGCAGTTACTTTTTGGGAGATACGCAGTATTTT. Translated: CASSYFLGDTQYF.